This note documents a single T cell receptor beta chain sequence. The data derive from a study of blood T cell repertoires in COVID-19. On the study more broadly: The study drew acute and convalescent COVID-19 samples from the United States, Italy and Spain. Sources were T cells, B-cell-depleted T cells, or PBMCs; the material itself was cDNA or gDNA.

The germline CDR1 and CDR2 sequences are LNHDA and SQIVND (reference sequence). This CDR3 region has 15 residues. With V trimmed by 4 bases and J by 5 bases, 10 bases remained unmatched. In the original workflow: From reference gene primer amplification, estimates of nucleated cell counts were derived. Assay: immunoSEQ multiplex PCR; the TCRdb copy retains only in-frame clones and omits some. D and trimming come from the DNA, and the V and J calls and clone size come from that table. The repertoire holds 240,000 or so clones, with approximately 82% as singletons. Sequenced material: peripheral blood. This receptor was identified in a woman under 30 with acute or convalescent COVID-19. V usage is TRBV19 and J usage is TRBJ1-2; 7 bases are shared with TRBD1. The CDR3 reads CASSRAGQLKYGYTF. The CDR3 DNA reads TGTGCCAGTAGTAGGGCGGGACAGCTTAAATATGGCTACACCTTC. Full variable domain (missing parts from reference TRBV19 and TRBJ1-2): DGGITQSPKYLFRKEGQNVTLSCEQNLNHDAMYWYRQDPGQGLRLIYYSQIVNDFQKGDIAEGYSVSREKKESFPLTVTSAQKNPTAFYLCASSRAGQLKYGYTFGSGTRLTVV.